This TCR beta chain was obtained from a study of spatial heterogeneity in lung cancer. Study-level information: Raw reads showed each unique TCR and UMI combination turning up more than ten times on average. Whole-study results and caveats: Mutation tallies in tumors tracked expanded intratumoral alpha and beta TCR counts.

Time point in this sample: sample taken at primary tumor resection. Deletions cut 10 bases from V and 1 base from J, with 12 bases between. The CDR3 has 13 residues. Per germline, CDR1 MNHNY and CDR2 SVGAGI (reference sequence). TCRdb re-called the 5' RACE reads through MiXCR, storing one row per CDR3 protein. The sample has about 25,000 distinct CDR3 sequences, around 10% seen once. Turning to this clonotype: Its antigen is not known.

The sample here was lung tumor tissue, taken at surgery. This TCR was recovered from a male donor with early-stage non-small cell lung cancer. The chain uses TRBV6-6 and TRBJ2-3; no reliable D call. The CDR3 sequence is CAIGFPGTDTQYF. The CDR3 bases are TGTGCCATTGGATTTCCCGGCACAGATACGCAGTATTTT.